The table lists the clone carrying this T cell receptor beta chain with a few counts. Trimming removed 5 bases from V and 2 bases from J; junction bases left unmatched: 8. This CDR3 is built from 16 residues. CDR1 is SGHAT, CDR2 FQNNGV, per germline. A second PCR, run for roughly 7 to 12 cycles, used a sample-barcoded 5' primer plus a J-beta primer mix. TCRdb processed the 5' RACE reads anew with MiXCR; each CDR3 protein has one entry. The sample shows 1 million to 1.2 million distinct CDR3 sequences, 35% to 45% of them seen only once. This sample is drawn from a study of blood T cells in healthy people across ages. It was 8 to 10 milliliters of peripheral blood that were drawn from each donor. Extraction of total RNA produced a minimum of 5 micrograms from each sample.

The TCR was taken from a man between 18 and 29 years old in good health. The sequencing input was blood. The V and J genes are TRBV11-2 and TRBJ2-3; 9 bases fit TRBD2. CDR3 bases: TGTGCCAGCAGCCGGCTAGCGGGGACATCCACAGATACGCAGTATTTT. Residues: CASSRLAGTSTDTQYF. The variable domain in full, completed from reference TRBV11-2 and TRBJ2-3, reads EAGVAQSPRYKIIEKRQSVAFWCNPISGHATLYWYQQILGQGPKLLIQFQNNGVVDDSQLPKDRFSAERLKGVDSTLKIQPAKLEDSAVYLCASSRLAGTSTDTQYFGPGTRLTVL.